This T cell receptor (beta chain) appears in the sequencing data of a study of radiation and T cells in renal cell carcinoma. Findings of the study overall: Without pretreatment biopsies, baseline tumor clonotype presence was undetermined.

On this clone itself: Its cognate antigen is unknown.

The germline gives CDR1 SGHNT, CDR2 YYREEE (reference sequence). The CDR3 runs 14 residues. V was clipped by 0 bases and J by 5 bases, with 11 bases between them. Sequencing used immunoSEQ multiplex PCR; TCRdb keeps in-frame clones, though not all of them. The sample consists of 130,000 to 150,000 clones, around nine tenths of them appearing once. Time point defined: blood 4 weeks post-SBRT, at nephrectomy. This sample's treatment: 15 Gy SBRT to primary tumor, nephrectomy 4 weeks later. Nephrectomy followed 15 Gy stereotactic body radiation by 4 weeks. Radiation-treated patients gave blood at baseline, week 2 and week 4. The tumor was a clear cell renal cell carcinoma.

This TCR was recovered from a woman aged 45-60 years with renal cell carcinoma. The chain couples TRBV5-4 to TRBJ1-2, with a possible D match to TRBD1 (6 bases). Material: blood, obtained from a patient whose treatment included radiotherapy and nephrectomy. This chain's CDR3 is CASSLVGGKYGYTF. Written as DNA, the CDR3 is TGTGCCAGCAGCTTGGTAGGGGGGAAGTATGGCTACACCTTC.